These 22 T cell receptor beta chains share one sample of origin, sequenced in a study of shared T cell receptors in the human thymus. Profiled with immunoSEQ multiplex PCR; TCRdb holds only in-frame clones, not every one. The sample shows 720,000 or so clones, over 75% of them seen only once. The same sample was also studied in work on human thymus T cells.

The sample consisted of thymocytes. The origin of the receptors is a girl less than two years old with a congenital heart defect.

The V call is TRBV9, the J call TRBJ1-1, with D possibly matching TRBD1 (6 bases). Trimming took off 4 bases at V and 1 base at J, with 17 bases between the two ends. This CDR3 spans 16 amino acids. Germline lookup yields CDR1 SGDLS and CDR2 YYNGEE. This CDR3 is CASSPTQGGRNTEAFF. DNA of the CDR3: TGTGCCAGCAGCCCTACACAGGGTGGCCGGAACACTGAAGCTTTCTTT.

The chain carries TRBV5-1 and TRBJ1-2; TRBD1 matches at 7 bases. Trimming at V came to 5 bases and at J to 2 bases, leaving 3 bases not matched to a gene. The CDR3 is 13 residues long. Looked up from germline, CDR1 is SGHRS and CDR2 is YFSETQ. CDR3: CASREGQNYGYTF. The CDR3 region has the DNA TGCGCCAGCAGAGAGGGACAGAACTATGGCTACACCTTC.

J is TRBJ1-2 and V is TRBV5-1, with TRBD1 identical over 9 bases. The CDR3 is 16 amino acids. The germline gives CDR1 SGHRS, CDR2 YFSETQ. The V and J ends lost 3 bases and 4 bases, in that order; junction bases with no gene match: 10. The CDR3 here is CASSSVPGQGAYGYTF. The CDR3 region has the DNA TGCGCCAGCAGCTCTGTCCCGGGACAGGGTGCCTATGGCTACACCTTC.

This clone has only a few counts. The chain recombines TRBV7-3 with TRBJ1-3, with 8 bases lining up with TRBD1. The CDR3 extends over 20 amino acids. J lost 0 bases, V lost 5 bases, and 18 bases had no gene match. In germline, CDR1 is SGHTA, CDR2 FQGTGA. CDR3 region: CASSRGPGQEKLNSGNTIYF. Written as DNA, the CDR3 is TGTGCCAGCAGCAGGGGCCCGGGACAGGAAAAACTTAACTCTGGAAACACCATATATTTT.

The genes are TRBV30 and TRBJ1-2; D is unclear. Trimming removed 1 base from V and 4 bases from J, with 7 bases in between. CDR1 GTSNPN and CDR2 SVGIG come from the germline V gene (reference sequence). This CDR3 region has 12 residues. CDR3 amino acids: CAWSASPYGYTF. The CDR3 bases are TGTGCCTGGAGTGCCTCCCCCTATGGCTACACCTTC.

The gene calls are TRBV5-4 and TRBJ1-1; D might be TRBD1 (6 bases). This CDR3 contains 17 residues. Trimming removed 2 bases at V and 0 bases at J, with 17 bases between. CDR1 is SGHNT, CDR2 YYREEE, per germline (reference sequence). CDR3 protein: CASSLSPRGAMNTEAFF. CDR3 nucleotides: TGTGCCAGCAGCTTAAGCCCCAGGGGAGCCATGAACACTGAAGCTTTCTTT.

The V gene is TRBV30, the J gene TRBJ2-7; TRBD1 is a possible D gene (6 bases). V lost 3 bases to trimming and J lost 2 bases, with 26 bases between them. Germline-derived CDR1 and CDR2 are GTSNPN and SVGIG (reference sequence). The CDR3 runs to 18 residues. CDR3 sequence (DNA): TGTGCCTGGAGCCCCCTTATAGGGATCGACAGGCTGACCTACGAGCAGTACTTC. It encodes CAWSPLIGIDRLTYEQYF.

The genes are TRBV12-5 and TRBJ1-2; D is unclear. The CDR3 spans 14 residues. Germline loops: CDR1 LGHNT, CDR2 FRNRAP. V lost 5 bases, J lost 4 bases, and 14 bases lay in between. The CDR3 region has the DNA TGTGCTAGTGGTGAATTCGGGTCTGTCTATGGCTACACCTTC. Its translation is CASGEFGSVYGYTF.

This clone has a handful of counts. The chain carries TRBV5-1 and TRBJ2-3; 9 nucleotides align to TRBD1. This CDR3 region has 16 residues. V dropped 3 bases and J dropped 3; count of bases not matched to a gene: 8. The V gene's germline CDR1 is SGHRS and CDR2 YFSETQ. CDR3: CASSSQGGTGTDTQYF. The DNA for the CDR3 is TGCGCCAGCAGCTCCCAGGGGGGGACAGGGACAGATACGCAGTATTTT.

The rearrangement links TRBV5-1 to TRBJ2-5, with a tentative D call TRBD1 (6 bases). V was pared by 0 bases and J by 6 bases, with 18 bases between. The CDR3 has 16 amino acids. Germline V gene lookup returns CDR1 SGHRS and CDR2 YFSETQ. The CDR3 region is CASSLGGLGRGKTQYF. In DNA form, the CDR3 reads TGCGCCAGCAGCTTGGGAGGATTGGGCAGGGGCAAGACCCAGTACTTC.

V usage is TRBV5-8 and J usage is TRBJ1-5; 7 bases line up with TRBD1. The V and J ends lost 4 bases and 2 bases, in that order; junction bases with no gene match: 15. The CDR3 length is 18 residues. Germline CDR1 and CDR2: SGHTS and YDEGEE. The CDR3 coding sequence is TGTGCCAGCAGCCTTGCTCGTCAGGGGGGAATTGGCAATCAGCCCCAGCATTTT. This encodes CASSLARQGGIGNQPQHF.

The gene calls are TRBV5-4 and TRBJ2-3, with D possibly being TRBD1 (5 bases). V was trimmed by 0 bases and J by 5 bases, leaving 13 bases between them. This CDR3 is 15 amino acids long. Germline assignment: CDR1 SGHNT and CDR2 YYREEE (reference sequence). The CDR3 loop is CASSLGQGSGDTQYF. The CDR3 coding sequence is TGTGCCAGCAGCTTGGGGCAGGGTAGTGGAGATACGCAGTATTTT.

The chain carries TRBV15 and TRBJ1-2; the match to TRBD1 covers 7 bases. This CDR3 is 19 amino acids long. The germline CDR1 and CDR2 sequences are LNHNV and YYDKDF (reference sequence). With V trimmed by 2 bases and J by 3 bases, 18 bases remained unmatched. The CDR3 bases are TGTGCCACCAGCAGACCCCTCGGAAAGGACAGGCCGAGGGACTATGGCTACACCTTC. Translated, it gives CATSRPLGKDRPRDYGYTF.

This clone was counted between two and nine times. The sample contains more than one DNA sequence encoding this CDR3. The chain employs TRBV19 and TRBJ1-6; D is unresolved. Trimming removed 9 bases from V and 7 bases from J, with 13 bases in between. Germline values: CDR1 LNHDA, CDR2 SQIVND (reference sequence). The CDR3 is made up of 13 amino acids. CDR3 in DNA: TGTGCCAGCGGGAGACCAAGAAATTCACCCCTCCACTTT. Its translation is CASGRPRNSPLHF.

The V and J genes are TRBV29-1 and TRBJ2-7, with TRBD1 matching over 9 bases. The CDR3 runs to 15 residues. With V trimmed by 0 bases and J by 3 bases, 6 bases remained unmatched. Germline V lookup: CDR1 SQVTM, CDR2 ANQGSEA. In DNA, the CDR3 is TGCAGCGTTGAAGAGGGGGACAGGGACAGCTACGAGCAGTACTTC. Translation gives CSVEEGDRDSYEQYF.

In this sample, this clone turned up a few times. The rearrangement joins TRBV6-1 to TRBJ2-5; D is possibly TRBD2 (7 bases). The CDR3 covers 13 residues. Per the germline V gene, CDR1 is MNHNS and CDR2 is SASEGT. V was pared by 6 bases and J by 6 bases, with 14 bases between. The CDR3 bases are TGTGCCAGCAGCTACAGGGAGGGGAAGACCCAGTACTTC. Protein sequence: CASSYREGKTQYF.

The CDR3 loop reads CASRLGGGPHTEAFF. CDR3 nucleotides: TGTGCCAGCAGACTAGGGGGGGGGCCTCACACTGAAGCTTTCTTT. This rearrangement joins TRBV7-9 to TRBJ1-1; a possible D gene is TRBD1 (6 bases). The CDR3 contains 15 residues. Trimming shortened V by 6 bases and J by 3 bases, and 17 bases separated the two germline ends. The germline V gene encodes CDR1 SEHNR and CDR2 FQNEAQ (reference sequence).

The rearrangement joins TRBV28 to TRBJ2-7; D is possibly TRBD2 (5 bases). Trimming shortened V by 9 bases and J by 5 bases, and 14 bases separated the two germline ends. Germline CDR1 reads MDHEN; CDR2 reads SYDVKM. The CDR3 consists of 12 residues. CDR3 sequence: CASTGSRHEQYF. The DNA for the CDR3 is TGTGCCAGTACGGGGTCCCGACACGAGCAGTACTTC.

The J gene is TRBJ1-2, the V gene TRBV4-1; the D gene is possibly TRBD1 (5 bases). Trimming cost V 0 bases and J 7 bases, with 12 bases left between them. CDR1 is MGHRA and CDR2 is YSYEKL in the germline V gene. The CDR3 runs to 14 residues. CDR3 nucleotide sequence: TGCGCCAGCAGCCAAGATTGGCAGGGTCGTGGCTACACCTTC. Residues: CASSQDWQGRGYTF.

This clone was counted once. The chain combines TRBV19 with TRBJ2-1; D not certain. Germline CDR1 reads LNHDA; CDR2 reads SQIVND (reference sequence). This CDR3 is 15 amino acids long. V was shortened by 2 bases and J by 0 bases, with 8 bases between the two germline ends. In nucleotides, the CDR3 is TGTGCCAGTAGTATACTCCAGGCCTCCTACAATGAGCAGTTCTTC. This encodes CASSILQASYNEQFF. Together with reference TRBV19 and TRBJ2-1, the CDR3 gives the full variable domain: DGGITQSPKYLFRKEGQNVTLSCEQNLNHDAMYWYRQDPGQGLRLIYYSQIVNDFQKGDIAEGYSVSREKKESFPLTVTSAQKNPTAFYLCASSILQASYNEQFFGPGTRLTVL.

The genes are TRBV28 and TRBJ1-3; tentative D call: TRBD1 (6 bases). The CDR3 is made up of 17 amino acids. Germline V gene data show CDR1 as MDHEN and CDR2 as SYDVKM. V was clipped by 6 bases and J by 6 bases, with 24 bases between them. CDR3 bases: TGTGCCAGCAGCTCCCCGGCCAACAGGGTCCGCCCAAACACCATATATTTT. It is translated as CASSSPANRVRPNTIYF.

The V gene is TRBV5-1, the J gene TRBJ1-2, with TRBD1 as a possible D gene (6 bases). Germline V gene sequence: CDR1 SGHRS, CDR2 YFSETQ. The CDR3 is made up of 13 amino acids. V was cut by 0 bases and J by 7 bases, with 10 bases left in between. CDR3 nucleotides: TGCGCCAGCAGCTTGGGACAGGCGGGTGGCTACACCTTC. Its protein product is CASSLGQAGGYTF.